Reported below is one T cell receptor beta chain. Antigen unknown. This specimen belongs to a study of T-cell reconstitution after alpha-beta-depleted transplantation in children. Study conclusions and caveats: Expanded clones from the graft, numbering several hundred, reportedly supplied alpha-beta T cells about two months after transplant. Once a year had passed after transplant, T-cell counts and diversity came mostly from newly produced T cells. At day 60, the high TCRbeta diversity found in some patients originated from recipient T cells and thymic progenitors that had survived.

Germline values: CDR1 SGDLS, CDR2 YYNGEE. This CDR3 contains 14 residues. V lost 2 bases and J lost 14; bases outside the gene matches: 9. The library targeted TCRbeta and was prepared with unique molecular identifiers. In TCRdb, the PCR reads were re-called with MiXCR into one record per CDR3 protein. The sample comprises 100,000 to 130,000 distinct CDR3 sequences, approximately 6.6% of which are singletons, and roughly 20% rests with the top ten. The chain joins TRBV9 to TRBJ2-1, with 11 bases identical to TRBD2. The sequence derives from a male patient aged 2-9 years who had a stem cell transplant for acute lymphoblastic leukemia, so the T cells may come from the graft donor. Here the sequenced sample was PBMCs, mostly from graft donor cells, taken 360 days after TCRalphabeta/CD19-depleted stem cell transplant. The CDR3 DNA follows: TGTGCCAGCAGCGTCGGAGTAGCGGGGGGGCAGGAGTTCTTC. This sequence encodes CASSVGVAGGQEFF.